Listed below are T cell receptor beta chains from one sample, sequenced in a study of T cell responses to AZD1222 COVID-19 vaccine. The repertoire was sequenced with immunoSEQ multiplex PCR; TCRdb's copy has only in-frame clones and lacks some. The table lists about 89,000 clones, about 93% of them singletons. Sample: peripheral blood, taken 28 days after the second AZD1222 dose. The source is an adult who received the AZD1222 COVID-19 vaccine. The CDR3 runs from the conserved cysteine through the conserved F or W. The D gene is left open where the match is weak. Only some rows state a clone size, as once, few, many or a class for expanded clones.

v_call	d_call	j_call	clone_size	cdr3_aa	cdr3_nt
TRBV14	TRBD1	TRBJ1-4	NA	CASSQRQGGGKLFF	TGTGCCAGCAGCCAAAGACAGGGGGGGGGAAAACTGTTTTTT
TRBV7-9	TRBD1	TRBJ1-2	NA	CASSPTGTGVVGYTF	TGTGCCAGCAGCCCCACCGGGACAGGGGTTGTTGGCTACACCTTC
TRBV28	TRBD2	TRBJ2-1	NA	CASRSRTSGRNEQFF	TGTGCCAGCAGATCAAGGACTAGCGGGAGGAATGAGCAGTTCTTC
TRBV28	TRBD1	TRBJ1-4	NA	CASRSPAGQDHNEKLFF	TGTGCCAGCAGATCCCCGGCGGGACAGGATCATAATGAAAAACTGTTTTTT
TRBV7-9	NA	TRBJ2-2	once	CASSLILNTGELFF	TGTGCCAGCAGCTTAATCCTGAACACCGGGGAGCTGTTTTTT
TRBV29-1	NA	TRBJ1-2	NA	CSVRTDGYTF	TGCAGCGTCCGGACAGATGGCTACACCTTC
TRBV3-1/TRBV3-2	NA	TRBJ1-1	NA	CASSQGGVGTEAFF	TGTGCCAGCAGCCAAGGCGGGGTGGGCACTGAAGCTTTCTTT
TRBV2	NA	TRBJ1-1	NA	CASSVNTEAFF	TGTGCCAGCAGTGTCAACACTGAAGCTTTCTTT
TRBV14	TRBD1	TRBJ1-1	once	CASSLILQGEAFF	TGTGCCAGCAGCCTGATCTTACAGGGGGAGGCTTTCTTT
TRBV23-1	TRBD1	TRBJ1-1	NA	CASSPTGGGGLSTEAFF	TGCGCCAGCAGCCCGACAGGGGGCGGGGGGTTGAGCACTGAAGCTTTCTTT
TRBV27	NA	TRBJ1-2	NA	CASSPQEGNYGYTF	TGTGCCAGCAGCCCCCAGGAGGGGAACTATGGCTACACCTTC
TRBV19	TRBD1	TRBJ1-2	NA	CASNDRGSHGYTF	TGTGCCAGTAATGACAGGGGTTCCCATGGCTACACCTTC
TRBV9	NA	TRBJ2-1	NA	CASSVDLGDEQFF	TGTGCCAGCAGCGTCGACCTGGGGGATGAGCAGTTCTTC
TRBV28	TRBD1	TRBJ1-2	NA	CASRESPGTGGVYGYTF	TGTGCCAGCAGGGAAAGCCCCGGGACAGGGGGAGTCTATGGCTACACCTTC
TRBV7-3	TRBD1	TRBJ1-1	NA	CASSLTRTGSSEAFF	TGTGCCAGCAGCCTCACACGGACAGGCTCCAGTGAAGCTTTCTTT
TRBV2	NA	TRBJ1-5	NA	CASSEPGNQPQHF	TGTGCCAGCAGTGAACCAGGCAATCAGCCCCAGCATTTT
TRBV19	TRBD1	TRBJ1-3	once	CASRDRGPGNTIYF	TGTGCCAGTCGGGACAGGGGCCCTGGAAACACCATATATTTT